This T cell receptor beta chain was documented in a study of early T cells in non-severe SARS-CoV-2 infection. Via MiXCR, TCRdb re-called the 5' RACE reads, giving one row per CDR3 protein. The sample includes about 62,000 distinct CDR3 sequences, approximately 9% seen only once; the top ten take approximately 1.1%. Source material: whole blood. The receptor was derived from an adult who was a healthcare worker with PCR-confirmed SARS-CoV-2 infection or an uninfected control (not recorded which).

The CDR3 DNA reads TGTGCCAGCAGTGAATCTCGACAGGGAAATCAGCCCCAGCATTTT. It yields the protein CASSESRQGNQPQHF. The chain combines TRBV6-1 with TRBJ1-5; 7 bases fit TRBD1. The CDR3 spans 15 residues. Germline values: CDR1 MNHNS, CDR2 SASEGT. V shed 2 bases and J 4 bases; nucleotides not matched to a gene: 5.